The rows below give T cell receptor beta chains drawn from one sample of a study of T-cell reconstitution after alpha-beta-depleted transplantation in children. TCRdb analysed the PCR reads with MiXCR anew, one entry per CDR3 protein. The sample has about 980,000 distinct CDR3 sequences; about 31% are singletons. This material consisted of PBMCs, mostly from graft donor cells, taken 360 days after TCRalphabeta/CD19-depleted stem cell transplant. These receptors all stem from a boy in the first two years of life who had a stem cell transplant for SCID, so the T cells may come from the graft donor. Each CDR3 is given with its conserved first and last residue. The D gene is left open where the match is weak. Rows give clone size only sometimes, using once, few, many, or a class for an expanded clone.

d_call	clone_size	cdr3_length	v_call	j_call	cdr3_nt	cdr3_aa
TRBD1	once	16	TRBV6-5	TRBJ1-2	TGTGCCAGCAGTTCCCCTACCGGGACAGGGGGCTATGGCTACACCTTC	CASSSPTGTGGYGYTF
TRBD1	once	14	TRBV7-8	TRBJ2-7	TGTGCCAGCAGCTTAGCGGCCAGGGGGAACGAGCAGTACTTC	CASSLAARGNEQYF
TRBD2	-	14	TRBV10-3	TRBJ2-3	TGTGCCATCAGTGGCTTGGGGGGGACAGATACGCAGTATTTT	CAISGLGGTDTQYF
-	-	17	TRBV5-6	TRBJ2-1	TGTGCCAGCAGCTTGCAGTTTGGGCAGGGGATCTACAATGAGCAGTTCTTC	CASSLQFGQGIYNEQFF
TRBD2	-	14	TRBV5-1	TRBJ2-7	TGCGCCAGCAGCTTGGATGCGGGAGCCTACGAGCAGTACTTC	CASSLDAGAYEQYF
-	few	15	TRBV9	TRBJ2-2	TGTGCCAGCAGCGTAGCTCCAGGGGATACCGGGGAGCTGTTTTTT	CASSVAPGDTGELFF
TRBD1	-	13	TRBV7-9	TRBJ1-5	TGTGCCAGCAGCGCACAGGGGAATCAGCCACAGCATTTT	CASSAQGNQPQHF
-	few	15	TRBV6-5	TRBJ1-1	TGTGCCAGCAGTTACGTGCAGGTAATGAACACTGAAGCTTTCTTT	CASSYVQVMNTEAFF
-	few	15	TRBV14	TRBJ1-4	TGTGCCAGCAGCCTTGGAGGGTTTCCTAATGAAAAACTGTTTTTT	CASSLGGFPNEKLFF
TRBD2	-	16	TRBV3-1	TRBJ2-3	TGTGCCAGCAGTAAGAAGCGGGGGTCGAGCACAGATACGCAGTATTTT	CASSKKRGSSTDTQYF
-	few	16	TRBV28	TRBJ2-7	TGTGCCAGCAGTCCACAGGGTCAAGAGACCTCCTACGAGCAGTACTTC	CASSPQGQETSYEQYF
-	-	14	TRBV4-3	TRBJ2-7	TGCGCCAGCAGCCCTGAATTTCCCTCCTACGAGCAGTACTTC	CASSPEFPSYEQYF
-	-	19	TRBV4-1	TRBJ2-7	TGCGCCAGCAGCCAAGCCCACGGCCTGCAGGGCCGTGGCGGCTACGAGCAGTACTTC	CASSQAHGLQGRGGYEQYF
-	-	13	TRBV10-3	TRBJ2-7	TGTGCCATCAGTGAGTCGGACAACTACGAGCAGTACTTC	CAISESDNYEQYF
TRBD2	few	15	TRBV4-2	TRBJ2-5	TGTGCCAGCAGCCCAGCTAGCGGGGAGAAAGAGACCCAGTACTTC	CASSPASGEKETQYF
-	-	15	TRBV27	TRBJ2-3	TGTGCCAGCAGTTTCCGGACAATGGGAACAGATACGCAGTATTTT	CASSFRTMGTDTQYF
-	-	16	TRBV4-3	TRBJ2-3	TGCGCCAGCAGCAGGAGCCTAGGGTACGGGATAGATACGCAGTATTTT	CASSRSLGYGIDTQYF